This T cell receptor beta chain was captured in a study of cytomegalovirus exposure and HLA in healthy donors. Germline values: CDR1 MNHEY, CDR2 SVGAGI. Trimming left V 6 bases short and J 8 bases short, with 5 bases between. This CDR3 is built from 11 residues. This PCR relied on a set of 60 Vbeta primers and 13 Jbeta primers. The table came from immunoSEQ multiplex PCR; TCRdb's copy has only in-frame clones and leaves some out. The repertoire holds some 120,000 clones, with around 83% as singletons. Sequencing used PBMCs. This clonotype was sampled from a man under 40 in good health and CMV-seropositive. The V gene is TRBV6-5, the J gene TRBJ1-6; D is unresolved. CDR3 bases: TGTGCCAGCAGAATAGATTCACCCCTCCACTTT. It yields the protein CASRIDSPLHF.